The clone carrying this T cell receptor (beta chain) was recorded once. Trimming stripped 0 bases from V and 3 bases from J, with 12 bases between. Germline lookup yields CDR1 SGHAT and CDR2 FQNNGV. CDR3 length: 15 amino acids. Original handling: Reference gene primer amplification in the assay estimated nucleated cell counts. Only in-frame clones appear in the TCRdb table, and some are missing; sequencing was by immunoSEQ multiplex PCR. V, J and clone size derive from that table, while D and trimming were established from the DNA sequence. Among roughly 76,000 clones listed, more than 75% were seen once. The entry originates in a study of blood T cell repertoires in COVID-19. Study as a whole: Spain, Italy and the United States supplied samples that represented acute and convalescent COVID-19. The analysed material was cDNA or gDNA that came from T cells, B-cell-depleted T cells, or PBMCs.

This TCR was sampled from a man over 45 with acute or convalescent COVID-19. The chain joins TRBV11-2 to TRBJ2-7, with D possibly TRBD1 on 5 matching bases. The sequencing sample was made of peripheral blood. The chain's CDR3 is CASSLDRVAYYEQYF. The CDR3 nucleotides read TGTGCCAGCAGCTTAGACAGGGTGGCCTACTACGAGCAGTACTTC.